The TCR beta chain described here comes from a study of control samples from healthy donors and cancer patients. V trimming: 6 bases; J trimming: 4 bases; junction bases outside the gene matches: 5. This CDR3 region has 13 residues. The germline gives CDR1 MNHEY, CDR2 SMNVEV (reference sequence). Using immunoSEQ multiplex PCR, the repertoire was profiled, and TCRdb retains in-frame clones only, with some absent. The sample records approximately 120,000 clones, less than 95% being singletons. The rearrangement links TRBV27 to TRBJ1-2; the match to TRBD1 covers 7 bases. Sequencing was carried out using blood. This receptor was taken from a human donor in good health. The donor label of this sample is uncertain. CDR3 amino acids: CASRTGASYGYTF. The CDR3 bases are TGTGCCAGCAGAACAGGGGCTTCCTATGGCTACACCTTC.